This is a list of T cell receptor beta chains from one sample in a study of T cell changes during pregnancy in multiple sclerosis. Here immunoSEQ multiplex PCR was the method, and the copy in TCRdb shows in-frame clones only, minus some. This sample has around 80,000 clones, with 90% to 95% found just once. This sample comprised peripheral blood, obtained in the second trimester of pregnancy. Source of these receptors: a female donor with multiple sclerosis, enrolled in a pregnancy study. Both conserved end residues are part of each CDR3. The D gene is left open where the match is weak. Size tells how often a clone was seen (once, few, many) or the class of an expanded clone, and some rows leave it out.

v_gene: TRBV7-9
d_gene: TRBD2
abundance: .
j_gene: TRBJ2-1
CDR3aa: CASSFWRGRAGNEQFF
CDR3nt: TGTGCCAGCAGCTTCTGGCGCGGGAGGGCCGGCAATGAGCAGTTCTTC

v_gene: TRBV7-2
d_gene: .
abundance: many
j_gene: TRBJ2-2
CDR3aa: CASSPDYTGELFF
CDR3nt: TGTGCCAGCAGCCCTGACTACACCGGGGAGCTGTTTTTT

v_gene: TRBV6-1
d_gene: TRBD2
abundance: .
j_gene: TRBJ2-7
CDR3aa: CASRPSGISYEQYF
CDR3nt: TGTGCCAGCAGACCTAGCGGGATCTCCTACGAGCAGTACTTC

v_gene: TRBV4-1
d_gene: TRBD2
abundance: .
j_gene: TRBJ2-3
CDR3aa: CASSHVGGGGTDTQYF
CDR3nt: TGCGCCAGCAGCCACGTGGGTGGGGGGGGGACAGATACGCAGTATTTT

v_gene: TRBV21-1
d_gene: .
abundance: .
j_gene: TRBJ2-1
CDR3aa: CASSKVGTVKEETEQFF
CDR3nt: TGTGCCAGCAGCAAAGTAGGGACAGTAAAAGAAGAGACTGAGCAGTTCTTC

v_gene: TRBV15
d_gene: .
abundance: once
j_gene: TRBJ1-2
CDR3aa: CATSGFTVAGQKYGYTF
CDR3nt: TGTGCCACCAGCGGATTCACGGTGGCAGGCCAGAAATATGGCTACACCTTC

v_gene: TRBV7-8
d_gene: TRBD1
abundance: .
j_gene: TRBJ1-2
CDR3aa: CASSLDTGASYGYTF
CDR3nt: TGTGCCAGCAGCTTAGATACAGGGGCTAGTTATGGCTACACCTTC

v_gene: TRBV30
d_gene: .
abundance: .
j_gene: TRBJ1-2
CDR3aa: CAWSVLGGEGYTF
CDR3nt: TGTGCCTGGAGTGTACTAGGGGGGGAGGGCTACACCTTC

v_gene: TRBV11-3
d_gene: .
abundance: .
j_gene: TRBJ2-1
CDR3aa: CASSLGASTGVLYNEQFF
CDR3nt: TGTGCCAGCAGCTTAGGGGCTTCGACGGGGGTCCTCTACAATGAGCAGTTCTTC

v_gene: TRBV28
d_gene: .
abundance: .
j_gene: TRBJ2-3
CDR3aa: CASRETGSTDTQYF
CDR3nt: TGTGCCAGCAGGGAGACAGGTTCCACAGATACGCAGTATTTT

v_gene: TRBV5-6
d_gene: TRBD1
abundance: .
j_gene: TRBJ1-2
CDR3aa: CASSSGTGASNYGYTF
CDR3nt: TGTGCCAGCAGCTCCGGGACAGGTGCGAGTAACTATGGCTACACCTTC

v_gene: TRBV29-1
d_gene: TRBD2
abundance: once
j_gene: TRBJ2-1
CDR3aa: CSVEGLAVSYNEQFF
CDR3nt: TGCAGCGTTGAAGGTCTAGCGGTCTCCTACAATGAGCAGTTCTTC

v_gene: TRBV19
d_gene: .
abundance: .
j_gene: TRBJ1-3
CDR3aa: CASTNLLRAESGNTIYF
CDR3nt: TGTGCCAGTACCAATCTTTTGCGGGCAGAATCTGGAAACACCATATATTTT

v_gene: TRBV6-5
d_gene: .
abundance: .
j_gene: TRBJ1-1
CDR3aa: CASSWRGHTEAFF
CDR3nt: TGTGCCAGCAGTTGGAGGGGACACACTGAAGCTTTCTTT

v_gene: TRBV7-6
d_gene: .
abundance: once
j_gene: TRBJ2-1
CDR3aa: CASSPPSSRSYNEQFF
CDR3nt: TGTGCCAGCAGCCCGCCTAGCAGCCGCTCCTACAATGAGCAGTTCTTC

v_gene: TRBV5-6
d_gene: .
abundance: .
j_gene: TRBJ2-1
CDR3aa: CASSLNGVRTYNEQFF
CDR3nt: TGTGCCAGCAGCTTGAACGGGGTGAGGACTTACAATGAGCAGTTCTTC

v_gene: TRBV2
d_gene: TRBD2
abundance: once
j_gene: TRBJ2-1
CDR3aa: CASSPGPAGGPRSYNEQFF
CDR3nt: TGTGCCAGCAGCCCAGGGCCAGCGGGAGGGCCTAGGTCCTACAATGAGCAGTTCTTC

v_gene: TRBV27
d_gene: .
abundance: .
j_gene: TRBJ2-2
CDR3aa: CASRGGFGELFF
CDR3nt: TGTGCCAGCAGGGGAGGATTCGGGGAGCTGTTTTTT

v_gene: TRBV30
d_gene: TRBD1
abundance: .
j_gene: TRBJ2-4
CDR3aa: CAWSVPLRQGRNIQYF
CDR3nt: TGTGCCTGGAGTGTGCCCCTGAGACAGGGGAGGAACATTCAGTACTTC

v_gene: TRBV10-3
d_gene: TRBD1
abundance: .
j_gene: TRBJ1-4
CDR3aa: CAISDRTGFGTNEKLFF
CDR3nt: TGTGCCATCAGTGACAGGACAGGCTTCGGAACTAATGAAAAACTGTTTTTT

v_gene: TRBV7-7
d_gene: TRBD2
abundance: .
j_gene: TRBJ2-5
CDR3aa: CASSPRGRGETQYF
CDR3nt: TGTGCCAGCAGCCCTCGCGGGAGGGGGGAGACCCAGTACTTC

v_gene: TRBV28
d_gene: TRBD2
abundance: .
j_gene: TRBJ2-7
CDR3aa: CASSLGGAKDEQYF
CDR3nt: TGTGCCAGCAGTTTGGGAGGGGCGAAGGACGAGCAGTACTTC

v_gene: TRBV18
d_gene: .
abundance: .
j_gene: TRBJ1-4
CDR3aa: CASSRDGGNEKLFF
CDR3nt: TGTGCCAGCTCACGGGACGGGGGAAATGAAAAACTGTTTTTT

v_gene: TRBV4-2
d_gene: TRBD1
abundance: once
j_gene: TRBJ1-3
CDR3aa: CASSQGRQGGNTIYF
CDR3nt: TGTGCCAGCAGCCAGGGTCGACAGGGAGGAAACACCATATATTTT

v_gene: TRBV6-4
d_gene: TRBD1
abundance: .
j_gene: TRBJ1-1
CDR3aa: CASRETGGETEAFF
CDR3nt: TGTGCCAGCAGAGAGACAGGGGGAGAGACTGAAGCTTTCTTT

v_gene: TRBV27
d_gene: .
abundance: .
j_gene: TRBJ1-5
CDR3aa: CASSFSPNQPQHF
CDR3nt: TGTGCCAGCAGTTTCAGTCCCAATCAGCCCCAGCATTTT

v_gene: TRBV29-1
d_gene: TRBD1
abundance: .
j_gene: TRBJ1-2
CDR3aa: CSVGDRTGTYGYTF
CDR3nt: TGCAGCGTGGGTGATCGGACAGGGACCTATGGCTACACCTTC

v_gene: TRBV7-6
d_gene: .
abundance: .
j_gene: TRBJ2-7
CDR3aa: CASSLTTESSYEQYF
CDR3nt: TGTGCCAGCAGCTTAACGACGGAGAGCTCCTACGAGCAGTACTTC

v_gene: TRBV10-3
d_gene: .
abundance: .
j_gene: TRBJ2-7
CDR3aa: CAISELAVSSYEQYF
CDR3nt: TGTGCCATCAGTGAACTAGCTGTGAGCTCCTACGAGCAGTACTTC

v_gene: TRBV2
d_gene: TRBD2
abundance: .
j_gene: TRBJ2-5
CDR3aa: CASSEARGLAGETQYF
CDR3nt: TGTGCCAGCAGTGAAGCGCGGGGACTAGCGGGAGAGACCCAGTACTTC

v_gene: TRBV12-5
d_gene: TRBD1
abundance: once
j_gene: TRBJ1-5
CDR3aa: CASGFGTGVNQPQHF
CDR3nt: TGTGCTAGTGGTTTTGGGACAGGGGTCAATCAGCCCCAGCATTTT

v_gene: TRBV5-1
d_gene: TRBD2
abundance: .
j_gene: TRBJ2-3
CDR3aa: CASSGGLAAPTDTQYF
CDR3nt: TGCGCCAGCAGCGGCGGACTAGCGGCGCCCACAGATACGCAGTATTTT

v_gene: TRBV2
d_gene: TRBD2
abundance: .
j_gene: TRBJ2-1
CDR3aa: CASSDSAFGLAGDNGEQFF
CDR3nt: TGTGCCAGCAGTGATTCGGCCTTTGGACTAGCGGGAGATAATGGTGAGCAGTTCTTC

v_gene: TRBV5-5
d_gene: TRBD1
abundance: once
j_gene: TRBJ2-7
CDR3aa: CASSRSGQGRAGSHEQYF
CDR3nt: TGTGCCAGCAGCCGGTCGGGACAGGGACGAGCGGGGTCCCACGAGCAGTACTTC

v_gene: TRBV27
d_gene: .
abundance: .
j_gene: TRBJ2-3
CDR3aa: CASSEAASTDTQYF
CDR3nt: TGTGCCAGCAGTGAGGCGGCGAGCACAGATACGCAGTATTTT

v_gene: TRBV5-1
d_gene: TRBD1
abundance: .
j_gene: TRBJ2-2
CDR3aa: CASSSGQGRGTGELFF
CDR3nt: TGCGCCAGCAGCTCAGGACAGGGGAGGGGAACCGGGGAGCTGTTTTTT

v_gene: TRBV29-1
d_gene: .
abundance: .
j_gene: TRBJ1-1
CDR3aa: CSVAPAKVRGSSTEAFF
CDR3nt: TGCAGCGTTGCGCCAGCGAAGGTCAGAGGGTCTAGCACTGAAGCTTTCTTT

v_gene: TRBV27
d_gene: TRBD2
abundance: .
j_gene: TRBJ2-7
CDR3aa: CASSIGLAGDLYEQYF
CDR3nt: TGTGCCAGCAGTATCGGACTAGCGGGAGACCTCTACGAGCAGTACTTC

v_gene: TRBV4-3
d_gene: .
abundance: .
j_gene: TRBJ1-1
CDR3aa: CASSEQGRGTEAFF
CDR3nt: TGCGCCAGCAGCGAACAGGGTAGGGGCACTGAAGCTTTCTTT

v_gene: TRBV19
d_gene: TRBD1
abundance: .
j_gene: TRBJ1-5
CDR3aa: CASSIVPGTASNQPQHF
CDR3nt: TGTGCCAGTAGTATAGTTCCCGGGACAGCTAGCAATCAGCCCCAGCATTTT

v_gene: TRBV11-2
d_gene: TRBD1
abundance: .
j_gene: TRBJ1-2
CDR3aa: CASTGTGDYGYTF
CDR3nt: TGTGCCAGCACCGGGACAGGCGACTATGGCTACACCTTC

v_gene: TRBV30
d_gene: .
abundance: .
j_gene: TRBJ2-7
CDR3aa: CAWSVGQPYEQYF
CDR3nt: TGTGCCTGGAGTGTAGGACAGCCCTACGAGCAGTACTTC

v_gene: TRBV6-1
d_gene: .
abundance: .
j_gene: TRBJ2-3
CDR3aa: CASSDGRVSTDTQYF
CDR3nt: TGTGCCAGCAGTGACGGGCGGGTGAGCACAGATACGCAGTATTTT

v_gene: TRBV7-8
d_gene: .
abundance: .
j_gene: TRBJ2-2
CDR3aa: CASSLTQAGSRNTGELFF
CDR3nt: TGTGCCAGCAGCCTTACCCAGGCGGGGTCCAGGAACACCGGGGAGCTGTTTTTT

v_gene: TRBV30
d_gene: .
abundance: .
j_gene: TRBJ1-1
CDR3aa: CAWSVRTVGNTEAFF
CDR3nt: TGTGCCTGGAGTGTACGAACAGTTGGGAACACTGAAGCTTTCTTT

v_gene: TRBV2
d_gene: .
abundance: once
j_gene: TRBJ2-2
CDR3aa: CASLETEVAGELFF
CDR3nt: TGTGCCAGCCTCGAGACAGAAGTGGCCGGGGAGCTGTTTTTT

v_gene: TRBV7-2
d_gene: TRBD1
abundance: .
j_gene: TRBJ2-6
CDR3aa: CASSLLDRGTGANVLTF
CDR3nt: TGTGCCAGCAGCTTACTGGACAGGGGAACCGGGGCCAACGTCCTGACTTTC

v_gene: TRBV27
d_gene: .
abundance: .
j_gene: TRBJ2-5
CDR3aa: CASSPPSRLVPRETQYF
CDR3nt: TGTGCCAGCAGTCCCCCATCCCGGCTAGTCCCCCGGGAGACCCAGTACTTC

v_gene: TRBV19
d_gene: .
abundance: .
j_gene: TRBJ1-5
CDR3aa: CASSWRGPNQPQHF
CDR3nt: TGTGCCAGTAGTTGGAGGGGCCCTAATCAGCCCCAGCATTTT

v_gene: TRBV18
d_gene: TRBD1
abundance: .
j_gene: TRBJ1-2
CDR3aa: CASSPGQGDNYGYTF
CDR3nt: TGTGCCAGCTCACCGGGACAGGGGGATAACTATGGCTACACCTTC

v_gene: TRBV7-9
d_gene: TRBD1
abundance: .
j_gene: TRBJ2-7
CDR3aa: CASSLGQVNEQYF
CDR3nt: TGTGCCAGCAGCTTGGGACAGGTGAACGAGCAGTACTTC

v_gene: TRBV7-8
d_gene: TRBD2
abundance: once
j_gene: TRBJ2-3
CDR3aa: CASSLGREGRDTQYF
CDR3nt: TGTGCCAGCAGCTTAGGGCGGGAGGGCCGCGATACGCAGTATTTT

v_gene: TRBV5-1
d_gene: TRBD1
abundance: .
j_gene: TRBJ2-1
CDR3aa: CASSFDRVIDEQFF
CDR3nt: TGCGCCAGCAGCTTCGACAGGGTCATCGATGAGCAGTTCTTC

v_gene: TRBV11-2
d_gene: .
abundance: .
j_gene: TRBJ2-1
CDR3aa: CASSPPRGLKSYNEQFF
CDR3nt: TGTGCCAGCAGCCCACCCCGGGGACTGAAGTCCTACAATGAGCAGTTCTTC

v_gene: TRBV4-2
d_gene: .
abundance: once
j_gene: TRBJ2-1
CDR3aa: CASSQDVLAGEQFF
CDR3nt: TGTGCCAGCAGCCAAGATGTACTAGCTGGGGAGCAGTTCTTC